The 14 T cell receptor beta chains given below trace back to one sample, sequenced in a study of T cell repertoires in cytomegalovirus infection. Via MiXCR, TCRdb re-called the reads, giving one row per CDR3 protein. The table shows 300,000 to 400,000 distinct CDR3 sequences, with just under 25% occurring only once. For these TCRs, the target antigens are not known. The material was cultured PBMCs, obtained from culture after CMV antigen stimulation. These receptors all stem from a human donor in good health (CMV status not recorded). Some clones in this sample may be carry-over from other donors' samples.

This clonotype was seen at least ten times. The chain carries TRBV7-2 and TRBJ1-5, with D possibly matching TRBD1 (6 bases). CDR1 and CDR2 (germline): SGHTA, FQGNSA. Trimming removed 1 base at V and 6 bases at J, with 19 bases between. The CDR3 runs 17 residues. CDR3 residues: CASSLGGAGVVGQPQHF. In nucleotides, the CDR3 is TGTGCCAGCAGCTTAGGTGGGGCAGGGGTAGTGGGTCAGCCCCAGCATTTT.

The sample holds one count of this clonotype. The chain carries TRBV29-1 and TRBJ1-5; 7 bases agree with TRBD1. This CDR3 has 13 residues. Unmatched junction bases numbered 1, after V lost 4 bases and J lost 1 base. CDR1 and CDR2 from the germline V gene are SQVTM and ANQGSEA. The CDR3 loop reads CSVGQGSNQPQHF. The CDR3 DNA is TGCAGCGTTGGACAGGGAAGCAATCAGCCCCAGCATTTT.

This clonotype was recorded at least ten times. The V gene is TRBV7-2, the J gene TRBJ2-5, with unresolved D. Germline CDR1 and CDR2: SGHTA and FQGNSA. V was cut by 5 bases and J by 5 bases, with 9 bases left in between. The CDR3 sequence is 12 residues long. The CDR3 region has the DNA TGTGCCAGCAGCCGGGCCCGGGAGACCCAGTACTTC. The encoded protein is CASSRARETQYF. Supplemented by reference TRBV7-2 and TRBJ2-5, the full variable domain reads GAGVSQSPSNKVTEKGKDVELRCDPISGHTALYWYRQSLGQGLEFLIYFQGNSAPDKSGLPSDRFSAERTGGSVSTLTIQRTQQEDSAVYLCASSRARETQYFGPGTRLLVL.

J is TRBJ1-1 and V is TRBV28, with D perhaps matching TRBD1 (6 bases). Germline CDR1 MDHEN, CDR2 SYDVKM. The V end lost 6 bases, the J end lost 7 bases, and 18 bases lay between the germline ends. CDR3 length: 14 amino acids. CDR3 nucleotide sequence: TGTGCCAGCAGCGCCGGGGGGGCCTCTATTGAAGCTTTCTTT. Amino acid sequence: CASSAGGASIEAFF.

This chain uses TRBV7-3 with TRBJ2-1; 7 nucleotides agree with TRBD2. The CDR3 length is 20 residues. V shed 1 base and J 0 bases; nucleotides not matched to a gene: 15. Germline lookup yields CDR1 SGHTA and CDR2 FQGTGA. The CDR3 protein is CASSLIAASGHFSSYNEQFF. CDR3 in DNA: TGTGCCAGCAGCTTAATTGCGGCTAGCGGACACTTTAGCTCCTACAATGAGCAGTTCTTC.

The chain employs TRBV20-1 and TRBJ2-7; a weak D match, TRBD2 (6 bases). This CDR3 region has 14 residues. Germline CDR1 and CDR2: DFQATT and SNEGSKA (reference sequence). With 0 bases removed from V and 2 bases from J, the gap between germline ends came to 11 bases. The CDR3 DNA follows: TGCAGTGCTAGAGATTCCGGGAGCCCCTACGAGCAGTACTTC. Its protein is CSARDSGSPYEQYF.

This clonotype appeared a few times. The rearrangement joins TRBV6-2 or TRBV6-3 to TRBJ1-5, with TRBD1 as a possible D gene (6 bases). CDR1 is MNHEY, CDR2 SVGEGT, per germline. V lost 6 bases to trimming and J lost 2 bases, with 26 bases between them. The CDR3 totals 19 residues. The CDR3 nucleotides read TGTGCCAGCAGCCAGCACCCCCAGGGGACGGGTCTGGGCAATCAGCCCCAGCATTTT. This sequence encodes CASSQHPQGTGLGNQPQHF.

The V call is TRBV11-1, the J call TRBJ2-2; 7 bases line up with TRBD2. The V gene's germline CDR1 is SGHAT and CDR2 FQDESV (reference sequence). Germline trimming cut 0 bases from V and 3 bases from J; bases unmatched to any gene: 13. This CDR3 region has 19 residues. The CDR3 protein is CASSLASGPAGRHTGELFF. For the CDR3, the DNA is TGTGCCAGCAGCTTAGCTAGCGGGCCAGCAGGGCGACACACCGGGGAGCTGTTTTTT.

This clonotype was counted once. The V call is TRBV19, the J call TRBJ2-6; D gene unclear. The CDR3 is made up of 14 amino acids. Trimming removed 3 bases from V and 3 bases from J, with 6 bases in between. Looked up from germline, CDR1 is LNHDA and CDR2 is SQIVND (reference sequence). The CDR3 spells CASSIDGGANVLTF. The CDR3 nucleotides read TGTGCCAGTAGTATTGACGGTGGGGCCAACGTCCTGACTTTC. Full variable domain (remainder filled in from reference TRBV19 and TRBJ2-6): DGGITQSPKYLFRKEGQNVTLSCEQNLNHDAMYWYRQDPGQGLRLIYYSQIVNDFQKGDIAEGYSVSREKKESFPLTVTSAQKNPTAFYLCASSIDGGANVLTFGAGSRLTVL.

This chain connects TRBV29-1 to TRBJ1-1, with D possibly TRBD1 on 6 matching bases. The germline V gene has CDR1 SQVTM and CDR2 ANQGSEA. The CDR3 is made up of 13 amino acids. With 4 bases removed from V and 3 bases from J, the gap between germline ends came to 12 bases. CDR3 nucleotides: TGCAGCGTTGTAAGGGGGACGGACACTGAAGCTTTCTTT. Its translation: CSVVRGTDTEAFF.

The CDR3 region is CASSLISPDYGYTF. For the CDR3, the DNA is TGTGCCAGCAGCTTGATCAGCCCCGACTATGGCTACACCTTC. The chain joins TRBV5-4 to TRBJ1-2; D not certain. V was pared by 1 base and J by 3 bases, with 10 bases between. The CDR3 contains 14 residues. From germline, CDR1 is SGHNT and CDR2 YYREEE (reference sequence).

V and J are TRBV6-2 or TRBV6-3 and TRBJ1-2; D is unresolved. Trimming cost V 2 bases and J 5 bases, with 9 bases left between them. CDR1 is MNHEY, CDR2 SVGEGT, per germline. CDR3 size: 13 residues. CDR3 DNA: TGTGCCAGCAGTTACATGGCGGTTTATGGCTACACCTTC. Protein sequence: CASSYMAVYGYTF.

This clonotype appeared a few times. The chain joins TRBV7-2 to TRBJ2-4; 9 bases line up with TRBD1. The CDR3 sequence is 12 residues long. The V segment lost 5 bases and the J segment 9 bases; nucleotides outside the gene matches: 2. Germline V gene lookup returns CDR1 SGHTA and CDR2 FQGNSA. CDR3 sequence: CASSPDRGIQYF. Written as DNA, the CDR3 is TGTGCCAGCAGCCCGGACAGGGGCATTCAGTACTTC.

This chain connects TRBV7-4 to TRBJ2-5; weak D call: TRBD2 (6 bases). The CDR3 runs to 13 residues. The V gene lost 5 bases and the J gene lost 1 base, with 8 bases spanning the gap. Germline V gene lookup returns CDR1 SGHVT and CDR2 SQSDAQ. The CDR3 DNA is TGTGCCAGCAGCACGGGAGTCCAAGAGACCCAGTACTTC. Translating it yields CASSTGVQETQYF.